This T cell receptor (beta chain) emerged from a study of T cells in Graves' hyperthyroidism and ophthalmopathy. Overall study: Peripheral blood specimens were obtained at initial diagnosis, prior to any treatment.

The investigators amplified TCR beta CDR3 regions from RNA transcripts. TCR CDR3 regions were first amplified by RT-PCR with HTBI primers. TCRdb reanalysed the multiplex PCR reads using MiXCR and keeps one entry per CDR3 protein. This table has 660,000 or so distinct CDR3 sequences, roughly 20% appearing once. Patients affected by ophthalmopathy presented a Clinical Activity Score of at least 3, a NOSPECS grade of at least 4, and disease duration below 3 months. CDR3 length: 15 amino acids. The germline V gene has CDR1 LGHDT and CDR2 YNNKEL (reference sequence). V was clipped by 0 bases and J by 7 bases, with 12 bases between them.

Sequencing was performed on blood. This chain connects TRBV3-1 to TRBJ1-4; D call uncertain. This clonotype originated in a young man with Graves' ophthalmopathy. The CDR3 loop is CASSQDRQPVEKLFF. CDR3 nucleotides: TGTGCCAGCAGCCAAGATCGGCAGCCAGTTGAAAAACTGTTTTTT.